The 28 T cell receptor beta chains presented below share a single source sample, sequenced in a study of T cell responses to AZD1222 COVID-19 vaccine. Sequencing was performed with immunoSEQ multiplex PCR; in TCRdb, only in-frame clones are kept and a portion is missing. The sample shows tens of thousands of clones, about 91% of them seen only once. The sample was peripheral blood, taken 28 days after the second AZD1222 dose. The receptor source for this set is an adult who received the AZD1222 COVID-19 vaccine.

The chain combines TRBV7-9 with TRBJ1-1; D gene uncertain. The CDR3 length is 12 residues. V lost 7 bases, J lost 2 bases, and 8 bases lay in between. Looked up from germline, CDR1 is SEHNR and CDR2 is FQNEAQ (reference sequence). CDR3 residues: CASTFSNTEAFF. The CDR3 DNA is TGTGCCAGCACATTCTCCAACACTGAAGCTTTCTTT. Drawing the rest from reference TRBV7-9 and TRBJ1-1, the complete variable domain is DTGVSQNPRHKITKRGQNVTFRCDPISEHNRLYWYRQTLGQGPEFLTYFQNEAQLEKSRLLSDRFSAERPKGSFSTLEIQRTEQGDSAMYLCASTFSNTEAFFGQGTRLTVV.

J is TRBJ1-2 and V is TRBV5-1; D gene unclear. The CDR3 is 14 amino acids. V was clipped by 0 bases and J by 4 bases, with 10 bases between them. Germline-derived CDR1 and CDR2 are SGHRS and YFSETQ. In DNA, the CDR3 is TGCGCCAGCAGCTTGGCGTTCGGACTCTATGGCTACACCTTC. This codes for CASSLAFGLYGYTF.

V gene TRBV5-1 combines with J gene TRBJ2-1, with 7 bases that match TRBD2. The CDR3 totals 15 residues. From germline, CDR1 is SGHRS and CDR2 YFSETQ. V trimming: 1 base; J trimming: 6 bases; junction bases outside the gene matches: 7. The CDR3 spells CASSLRLADANEQFF. In nucleotides, the CDR3 is TGCGCCAGCAGCTTGAGGCTAGCGGATGCCAATGAGCAGTTCTTC.

The chain is built from TRBV25-1 and TRBJ1-1, with 7 bases that match TRBD1. V shed 6 bases, J shed 1 base, and the junction held 5 bases outside the gene matches. The germline V gene encodes CDR1 MGHDK and CDR2 SYGVNS. The CDR3 is made up of 14 amino acids. DNA for the CDR3: TGTGCCAGCAGGGCGACAGGGAGGAACACTGAAGCTTTCTTT. It specifies CASRATGRNTEAFF.

The gene calls are TRBV27 and TRBJ2-7, with D maybe TRBD1 (5 bases). Germline V gene sequence: CDR1 MNHEY, CDR2 SMNVEV (reference sequence). The V and J ends lost 8 bases and 2 bases respectively, with 16 bases between them. This CDR3 is built from 14 residues. The CDR3 sequence: CASRRGTLTYEQYF. The CDR3 DNA is TGTGCCAGCCGAAGGGGAACCCTAACCTACGAGCAGTACTTC.

This clone showed up just once. This chain uses TRBV5-6 with TRBJ2-7; 10 nucleotides line up with TRBD1. CDR3 length: 15 amino acids. Unmatched junction bases numbered 5, after V lost 2 bases and J lost 3 bases. CDR1 and CDR2 (germline): SGHDT, YYEEEE. CDR3 sequence (DNA): TGTGCCAGCAGCTTCCCGGACAGGGGGATCTACGAGCAGTACTTC. This sequence encodes CASSFPDRGIYEQYF.

The chain has TRBV19 and TRBJ1-1; D is ambiguous. Germline V gene lookup returns CDR1 LNHDA and CDR2 SQIVND (reference sequence). Deletions cut 6 bases from V and 3 bases from J, with 8 bases between. The CDR3 length is 12 residues. CDR3 loop: CASRRGYTEAFF. DNA for the CDR3: TGTGCCAGTAGGCGGGGATACACTGAAGCTTTCTTT.

This chain links TRBV3-1 (or the pseudogene TRBV3-2) with TRBJ2-5; no clear D gene. V was shortened by 4 bases and J by 1 base, with 7 bases between the two germline ends. This CDR3 has 13 amino acids. Germline values: CDR1 LGHDT, CDR2 YNNKEL (reference sequence). CDR3 sequence reads: CASSLRPQETQYF. CDR3 sequence (DNA): TGTGCCAGCAGCCTCCGGCCCCAAGAGACCCAGTACTTC.

The chain has TRBV6-5 and TRBJ2-7, with 7 bases lining up with TRBD1. CDR3 length: 13 amino acids. Per the germline V gene, CDR1 is MNHEY and CDR2 is SVGAGI. V shed 2 bases and J 4 bases; nucleotides not matched to a gene: 2. Here the CDR3 reads CASSYPGQYEQYF. CDR3 nucleotide sequence: TGTGCCAGCAGTTACCCGGGACAGTACGAGCAGTACTTC.

The chain is built from TRBV11-2 and TRBJ2-7; 9 nucleotides agree with TRBD1. This CDR3 is 13 amino acids long. Germline CDR1 SGHAT, CDR2 FQNNGV. V lost 5 bases and J lost 7; bases outside the gene matches: 6. CDR3 DNA: TGTGCCAGCAGCGCGGGACAGGGACTGGAGCAGTACTTC. Encoded protein: CASSAGQGLEQYF.

The chain links TRBV4-3 to TRBJ2-7, with D tentatively TRBD1 (6 bases). CDR3 length: 13 amino acids. Trimming removed 0 bases from V and 3 bases from J, with 6 bases in between. Germline V gives CDR1 LGHNA, CDR2 YSLEER. The CDR3 DNA reads as TGCGCCAGCAGCCAAGAGGACAGCTACGAGCAGTACTTC. It yields the protein CASSQEDSYEQYF.

V gene TRBV29-1 combines with J gene TRBJ1-4; 7 bases align to TRBD1. After removal of 4 bases from V and 2 bases from J, the junction contained 1 base not matched to a gene. The CDR3 runs to 13 residues. Germline values: CDR1 SQVTM, CDR2 ANQGSEA. In nucleotides, the CDR3 is TGCAGCGTTGGGGACAGTACTAATGAAAAACTGTTTTTT. Its translation: CSVGDSTNEKLFF.

CDR3 protein: CASSLSPDYGYTF. DNA of the CDR3: TGTGCCAGCAGTTTATCCCCGGACTATGGCTACACCTTC. The rearrangement joins TRBV27 to TRBJ1-2; D is uncertain. The germline gives CDR1 MNHEY, CDR2 SMNVEV (reference sequence). Trimming removed 0 bases from V and 3 bases from J, with 5 bases in between. The length of the CDR3 is 13 residues.

The rearrangement joins TRBV11-2 to TRBJ2-7; D unclear. V shed 9 bases and J shed 4 bases, with 7 bases lying between them. There are 10 residues in the CDR3. The V gene's germline CDR1 is SGHAT and CDR2 FQNNGV. The CDR3 DNA sequence: TGTGCCAGACGCAGTTACGAGCAGTACTTC. This encodes CARRSYEQYF.

V usage is TRBV5-1 and J usage is TRBJ1-2; possibly TRBD1 for D (5 bases). The CDR3 is 14 residues long. The V end lost 2 bases, the J end lost 4 bases, and 12 bases lay between the germline ends. CDR1 is SGHRS, CDR2 YFSETQ, per germline. CDR3: CASSFGGDFYGYTF. The CDR3 DNA follows: TGCGCCAGCAGCTTCGGAGGGGACTTCTATGGCTACACCTTC.

The chain uses TRBV7-6 and TRBJ2-1; 10 nucleotides align to TRBD2. V lost 4 bases and J lost 7; bases outside the gene matches: 7. CDR1 is SGHVS and CDR2 is FNYEAQ in the germline V gene. The CDR3 is 15 amino acids. The CDR3: CASSSGSGRANEQFF. Here the CDR3 DNA reads TGTGCCAGCAGCTCGGGGAGCGGGAGGGCGAATGAGCAGTTCTTC.

The rearrangement joins TRBV9 to TRBJ2-1; no clear D. Germline loops: CDR1 SGDLS, CDR2 YYNGEE. Trimming pared 3 bases from V and 4 bases from J, leaving 8 bases between. The CDR3 extends over 13 amino acids. This chain's CDR3 is CASSAQSYNEQFF. The CDR3 bases are TGTGCCAGCAGCGCCCAATCATACAATGAGCAGTTCTTC.

The V gene is TRBV7-3, the J gene TRBJ2-1; 9 nucleotides align to TRBD2. With V trimmed by 2 bases and J by 8 bases, 4 bases remained unmatched. The CDR3 has 14 amino acids. Germline loops: CDR1 SGHTA, CDR2 FQGTGA. The CDR3 sequence is CASSLGLAGDEQFF. The CDR3 DNA sequence: TGTGCCAGCAGCTTAGGTTTAGCGGGGGATGAGCAGTTCTTC.

V usage is TRBV2 and J usage is TRBJ2-1; D may be TRBD1 (5 bases). The CDR3 runs 11 residues. Per germline, CDR1 SNHLY and CDR2 FYNNEI. The CDR3: CAGRGQLEQFF. The DNA for the CDR3 is TGTGCAGGAAGAGGACAATTGGAGCAGTTCTTC. The whole variable domain, filled in from reference TRBV2 and TRBJ2-1, reads EPEVTQTPSHQVTQMGQEVILRCVPISNHLYFYWYRQILGQKVEFLVSFYNNEISEKSEIFDDQFSVERPDGSNFTLKIRSTKLEDSAMYFCAGRGQLEQFFGPGTRLTVL.

The chain recombines TRBV7-9 with TRBJ1-4; D possibly corresponds to TRBD1 (5 bases). This CDR3 region has 14 residues. Germline assignment: CDR1 SEHNR and CDR2 FQNEAQ (reference sequence). Trimming shortened V by 8 bases and J by 3 bases, and 13 bases separated the two germline ends. The CDR3 DNA is TGTGCCAGCGGCGAGGGGAACCCTAATGAAAAACTGTTTTTT. It yields the protein CASGEGNPNEKLFF.

The chain is built from TRBV19 and TRBJ2-2; possibly TRBD2 for D (6 bases). The CDR3 totals 14 residues. Germline V gene sequence: CDR1 LNHDA, CDR2 SQIVND (reference sequence). Trimming cost V 5 bases and J 4 bases, with 11 bases left between them. The CDR3 nucleotides are TGTGCCAGTAGTCCGGGACTTTTCACCGGGGAGCTGTTTTTT. This sequence encodes CASSPGLFTGELFF.

The chain couples TRBV7-9 to TRBJ2-3; TRBD2 aligns across 7 bases. Germline V gives CDR1 SEHNR, CDR2 FQNEAQ (reference sequence). The junction had 14 bases not matched to a gene; V was cut back by 5 bases and J by 3 bases. The CDR3 contains 17 residues. The CDR3 spells CASSPGSGTTGTDTQYF. CDR3 coding DNA: TGTGCCAGCAGCCCAGGAAGCGGGACTACCGGTACAGATACGCAGTATTTT.

Here the CDR3 DNA reads TGTGCCATCAGTAATCCGGGACAAAGGACTGAAGCTTTCTTT. Encoded protein: CAISNPGQRTEAFF. The rearrangement uses TRBV10-3 and TRBJ1-1, with D maybe TRBD1 (6 bases). V lost 5 bases and J 5 bases, leaving 15 bases between the germline ends. Germline CDR1 and CDR2: ENHRY and SYGVKD. This CDR3 is 14 amino acids long.

The chain joins TRBV5-1 to TRBJ2-1, with TRBD2 identical over 7 bases. V lost 0 bases, J lost 4 bases, and 4 bases stayed unmatched. Germline loops: CDR1 SGHRS, CDR2 YFSETQ. This CDR3 contains 15 residues. This chain's CDR3 is CASSLDPSGYNEQFF. The CDR3 DNA is TGCGCCAGCAGCTTGGACCCTAGCGGTTACAATGAGCAGTTCTTC.

The genes are TRBV21-1 and TRBJ2-4; the table's D gene call, TRBD1, was not cross checked with the DNA. TRBV21-1 is given as a pseudogene. This CDR3 comprises 14 residues. CDR3 in amino acids: CASSKARHLNIQYF. CDR3 nucleotides: TGTGCCAGCAGCAAAGCGCGACACTTAAACATTCAGTACTTC.

This clone was picked up one time. The chain is built from TRBV2 and TRBJ2-1; 9 positions agree with TRBD2. The CDR3 runs 16 residues. Germline V CDR1 and CDR2: SNHLY, FYNNEI. Trimming at V came to 3 bases and at J to 4 bases, leaving 7 bases not matched to a gene. The CDR3 protein is CASSDLRGGGYNEQFF. CDR3 DNA sequence: TGTGCCAGCAGTGATCTGCGGGGGGGCGGGTACAATGAGCAGTTCTTC.

This chain links TRBV19 with TRBJ2-6; TRBD2 might be the D (6 bases). Germline CDR1 is LNHDA and CDR2 is SQIVND (reference sequence). CDR3 size: 18 residues. Trimming shortened V by 6 bases and J by 0 bases, and 18 bases separated the two germline ends. In DNA form, the CDR3 reads TGTGCCAGTAGGGGTTGGGGGGAGGCAAGCTCTGGGGCCAACGTCCTGACTTTC. Protein sequence: CASRGWGEASSGANVLTF.

This clone came up a few times. The chain recombines TRBV7-9 with TRBJ1-4; 7 bases are a match to TRBD1. This CDR3 comprises 16 residues. CDR1 SEHNR and CDR2 FQNEAQ come from the germline V gene (reference sequence). V shed 5 bases, J shed 4 bases, and the junction held 10 bases outside the gene matches. As DNA, the CDR3 is TGTGCCAGCAGCCCGCAGGGGGTCCCACATAATGAAAAACTGTTTTTT. Translating gives CASSPQGVPHNEKLFF.